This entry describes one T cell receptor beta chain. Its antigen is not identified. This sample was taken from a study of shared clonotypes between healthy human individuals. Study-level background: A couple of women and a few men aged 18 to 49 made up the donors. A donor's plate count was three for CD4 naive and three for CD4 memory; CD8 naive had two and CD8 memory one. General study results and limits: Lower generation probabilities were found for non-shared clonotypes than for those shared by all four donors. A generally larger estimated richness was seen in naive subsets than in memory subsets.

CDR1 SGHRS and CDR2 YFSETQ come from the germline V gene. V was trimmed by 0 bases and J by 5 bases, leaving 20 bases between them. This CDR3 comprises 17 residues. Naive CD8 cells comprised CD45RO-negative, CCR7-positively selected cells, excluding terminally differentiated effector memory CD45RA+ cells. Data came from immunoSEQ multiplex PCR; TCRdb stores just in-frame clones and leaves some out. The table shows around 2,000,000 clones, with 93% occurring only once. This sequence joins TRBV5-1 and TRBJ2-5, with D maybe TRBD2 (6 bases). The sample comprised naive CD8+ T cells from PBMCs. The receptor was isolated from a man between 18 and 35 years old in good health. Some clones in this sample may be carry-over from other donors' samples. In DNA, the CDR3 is TGCGCCAGCAGCTTGGCCGCGGCGGGGCTAGCCCCCGAGACCCAGTACTTC. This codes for CASSLAAAGLAPETQYF.